The next 9 T cell receptor beta chains were all read from a single sample in a study of spatial heterogeneity in lung cancer. This sample's time point: sample taken at primary tumor resection. TCRs were sequenced from unsorted whole RNA of tumor, nontumor lung or PBMC. Each CDR3 protein gets one entry after TCRdb re-called the 5' RACE reads with MiXCR. In the table there are about 5,000 distinct CDR3 sequences, 15% to 20% of which are singletons. Sequencing was performed on normal lung tissue next to the tumor, taken at surgery. The receptor set was obtained from a male donor with early-stage non-small cell lung cancer.

This clonotype ranks as medium-sized. This beta chain appears as a stray read in a library generated for alpha chains; its size is not informative. The chain uses TRBV27 and TRBJ2-1; TRBD1 matches at 9 bases. Per germline, CDR1 MNHEY and CDR2 SMNVEV (reference sequence). The CDR3 loop spans 13 amino acids. With V trimmed by 9 bases and J by 5 bases, 5 bases remained unmatched. CDR3 loop: CASRRTGDNEQFF. The CDR3 DNA follows: TGTGCCAGTCGCCGGACAGGGGACAATGAGCAGTTCTTC.

A word on this clonotype: Since it is a stray read in a library aimed at alpha chains, this beta chain has a size that is not meaningful. The CDR3 is CASSSATGSVNYGYTF. The CDR3 DNA is TGTGCCAGCAGCTCTGCGACGGGGTCCGTTAACTATGGCTACACCTTC. V is TRBV7-9 and J is TRBJ1-2; D not resolved. CDR1 is SEHNR and CDR2 is FQNEAQ in the germline V gene (reference sequence). There are 16 residues in the CDR3. Trimming shortened V by 4 bases and J by 1 base, and 16 bases separated the two germline ends.

This clonotype was seen many times. The library was built for alpha chains, so this beta chain is an off-target read and its size means little. The chain employs TRBV27 and TRBJ1-1; the D is unclear. There are 14 residues in the CDR3. Per the germline V gene, CDR1 is MNHEY and CDR2 is SMNVEV (reference sequence). The V end lost 3 bases, the J end lost 1 base, and 9 bases lay between the germline ends. CDR3 loop: CASSFRTANTEAFF. The CDR3 DNA sequence: TGTGCCAGCAGTTTTAGGACTGCGAACACTGAAGCTTTCTTT.

This clonotype has at least ten counts. The size of this beta chain means little, since it is a stray read in a library made for alpha chains. The chain is built from TRBV4-1 and TRBJ2-6; D uncertain. V was clipped by 0 bases and J by 12 bases, with 12 bases between them. Germline V CDR1 and CDR2: MGHRA, YSYEKL. The CDR3 runs 14 residues. CDR3 in amino acids: CASSQDRTLRVLTF. The CDR3 nucleotides are TGCGCCAGCAGCCAAGACAGGACCCTTCGCGTCCTGACTTTC.

This clonotype was seen a handful of times. This beta chain is an off-target read within a library intended for alpha chains, so its frequency means little. The V and J genes are TRBV13 and TRBJ2-1; 10 nucleotides line up with TRBD2. Germline trimming cut 4 bases from V and 10 bases from J; bases unmatched to any gene: 7. Germline values: CDR1 PRHDT, CDR2 FYEKMQ (reference sequence). CDR3 length: 14 amino acids. CDR3 DNA: TGTGCCAGCAGCTCACTTCCGGGACTAGCGGAGCAGTTCTTC. It yields the protein CASSSLPGLAEQFF. The full variable domain, rest sourced from reference TRBV13 and TRBJ2-1, is AAGVIQSPRHLIKEKRETATLKCYPIPRHDTVYWYQQGPGQDPQFLISFYEKMQSDKGSIPDRFSAQQFSDYHSELNMSSLELGDSALYFCASSSLPGLAEQFFGPGTRLTVL.

In its sample, this clonotype ranks as medium-sized. This beta chain is a stray read from a library made for alpha chains; its abundance is not meaningful. V gene TRBV6-1 combines with J gene TRBJ2-5, with D perhaps matching TRBD1 (6 bases). Germline V gives CDR1 MNHNS, CDR2 SASEGT. There are 13 residues in the CDR3. V lost 8 bases, J lost 3 bases, and 13 bases lay in between. CDR3 sequence: CASVRGSEETQYF. The DNA for the CDR3 is TGTGCCAGCGTCAGGGGATCAGAAGAGACCCAGTACTTC.

By share, this clonotype counts as medium-sized (0.01 to 0.1%). The size of this beta chain means little, since it is a stray read in a library made for alpha chains. V and J are TRBV7-2 and TRBJ2-3; 10 bases agree with TRBD2. The CDR3 runs 15 residues. With V trimmed by 4 bases and J by 5 bases, 6 bases remained unmatched. Per germline, CDR1 SGHTA and CDR2 FQGNSA. The CDR3: CASSSSGRGRDTQYF. In nucleotides, the CDR3 is TGTGCCAGCAGCTCTAGCGGGAGAGGGAGAGATACGCAGTATTTT.

Within the sample, this clonotype is medium-sized. The size of this beta chain means little, since it is a stray read in a library made for alpha chains. The rearrangement joins TRBV28 to TRBJ1-2, with 11 bases fitting TRBD1. The trim removed 8 bases at V and 4 bases at J, leaving 6 bases unmatched. CDR3 length: 14 residues. Germline V gene sequence: CDR1 MDHEN, CDR2 SYDVKM. The DNA of the CDR3 is TGTGCCAGCGGACAGGGGGCGCGCGGCTATGGCTACACCTTC. As protein: CASGQGARGYGYTF.

This clonotype was counted ten times or more. This beta chain slipped into a library made for alpha chains as a stray read, so its size is not meaningful. J is TRBJ1-5 and V is TRBV23-1; a weak D match, TRBD1 (6 bases). TRBV23-1 is assigned to the ORF class and has an uncertain function. V was shortened by 6 bases and J by 8 bases, with 20 bases between the two germline ends. The CDR3 length is 15 residues. Here the CDR3 DNA reads TGCGCCAGCAGCCCCGGACAGCCATCTGGAGAGCCCCAGCATTTT. Protein: CASSPGQPSGEPQHF.